This T cell receptor beta chain is drawn from a study of tumor-infiltrating lymphocytes in primary liver carcinoma. Germline-derived CDR1 and CDR2 are SGHAT and FQNNGV. This CDR3 has 15 amino acids. The ends were cut back, 1 base at V and 4 bases at J, with 11 bases in the middle. Germline DNA was also extracted, and blood RNA was taken from unsorted whole blood. A primer matching the constant region was used to make TCR beta cDNA from 500 to 600 ng of total RNA. Three nested multiplex PCR rounds of slightly modified ARM-PCR generated TCR beta libraries. With TRBV1-TRBV30 forward primers and a C-beta reverse primer, the first two PCR rounds were run for nine to eleven cycles each. Each CDR3 protein gets one entry after TCRdb re-called the multiplex PCR reads with MiXCR. Of nearly 200,000 distinct CDR3 sequences listed, about two thirds are singletons.

Sequences were obtained from peripheral blood. This clonotype was sampled from a woman aged 60-75 years with primary liver carcinoma and hepatitis B virus infection. The chain has TRBV11-2 and TRBJ2-1; no definite D call. This CDR3 is CASSLVALWYNEQFF. Written as DNA, the CDR3 is TGTGCCAGCAGCTTAGTGGCCCTATGGTACAATGAGCAGTTCTTC.